These 29 T cell receptor beta chains were sequenced from one sample in a study of blood T cell repertoires in COVID-19. Produced via immunoSEQ multiplex PCR; TCRdb's table is partial and in-frame only. This table has about 280,000 clones, around 90% appearing once. What was sequenced was peripheral blood. These receptors originate from a middle-aged woman who had recovered from COVID-19.

This chain uses TRBV30 with TRBJ2-3, with 7 bases matching TRBD1. Germline V gene data show CDR1 as GTSNPN and CDR2 as SVGIG (reference sequence). There are 12 residues in the CDR3. V was pared by 3 bases and J by 8 bases, with 5 bases of the junction left unmatched. CDR3 residues: CAWSLRDSTQYF. The CDR3 DNA reads TGTGCCTGGAGCCTGAGGGACAGTACGCAGTATTTT.

The CDR3 sequence is CASSPSGSGSDTQYF. The CDR3 DNA follows: TGCGCCAGCAGCCCTAGCGGGAGTGGGTCAGATACGCAGTATTTT. V is TRBV4-1 and J is TRBJ2-3; TRBD2 agrees at 10 bases. CDR3 length equals 15 residues. Per the germline V gene, CDR1 is MGHRA and CDR2 is YSYEKL. Losses at the gene ends were 4 bases for V and 4 bases for J; bases not matched to a gene: 5.

This clone was seen a few times. The chain links TRBV6-5 to TRBJ2-2; D perhaps matches TRBD2 (6 bases). Germline-derived CDR1 and CDR2 are MNHEY and SVGAGI. The V and J ends lost 8 bases and 5 bases respectively, with 15 bases between them. The CDR3 covers 14 residues. For the CDR3, the DNA is TGTGCCAGCCATGGAGGGGAGAGGACCGGGGAGCTGTTTTTT. This sequence encodes CASHGGERTGELFF.

In DNA, the CDR3 is TGTGCCAGCAGTGACAAGGGGTACGAGCAGTACTTC. Encoded protein: CASSDKGYEQYF. V usage is TRBV2 and J usage is TRBJ2-7; tentative D call: TRBD1 (5 bases). The V end lost 3 bases, the J end lost 4 bases, and 7 bases lay between the germline ends. This CDR3 has 12 amino acids. CDR1 is SNHLY, CDR2 FYNNEI, per germline.

V and J are TRBV11-1 and TRBJ2-5, with D possibly TRBD2 on 5 matching bases. Trimming took off 2 bases at V and 9 bases at J, with 10 bases between the two ends. This CDR3 contains 12 residues. From germline, CDR1 is SGHAT and CDR2 FQDESV (reference sequence). CDR3 nucleotides: TGTGCCAGCAGCTTATCGTCGGGGTCCCAGTACTTC. Its translation is CASSLSSGSQYF.

This clone has more than one count but fewer than ten. The chain links TRBV6-6 to TRBJ2-1; TRBD2 matches 11 bases. With 5 bases clipped from V and 4 bases from J, the junction kept 10 bases outside the gene matches. The CDR3 consists of 17 residues. CDR1 and CDR2 (germline): MNHNY, SVGAGI (reference sequence). For the CDR3, the DNA is TGTGCCAGCAGTCAGACTAGCGGGAAGGGGTTTTACAATGAGCAGTTCTTC. Protein sequence: CASSQTSGKGFYNEQFF.

The chain has TRBV12-3 or TRBV12-4 and TRBJ2-4; D gene uncertain. The V and J ends lost 10 bases and 4 bases respectively, with 14 bases between them. The CDR3 has 13 residues. CDR3 protein: CATYTAGKNIQYF. The CDR3 DNA reads TGTGCCACCTATACCGCCGGGAAAAACATTCAGTACTTC.

V gene TRBV12-3 or TRBV12-4 combines with J gene TRBJ2-5, with TRBD1 as a possible D gene (5 bases). Trimming cost V 6 bases and J 4 bases, with 12 bases left between them. CDR3 size: 13 residues. The CDR3 loop reads CASSQGALETQYF. The DNA of the CDR3 is TGTGCCAGCAGCCAAGGGGCCCTAGAGACCCAGTACTTC.

This chain links TRBV7-9 with TRBJ2-1; 16 positions match TRBD2. The V and J ends lost 5 bases and 0 bases, in that order; junction bases with no gene match: 7. The CDR3 loop spans 19 amino acids. Looked up from germline, CDR1 is SEHNR and CDR2 is FQNEAQ (reference sequence). The CDR3 DNA is TGTGCCAGCAGCCCGACCGGGACTAGCGGGAGGGCCTCCTACAATGAGCAGTTCTTC. Translation gives CASSPTGTSGRASYNEQFF.

The chain joins TRBV6-5 to TRBJ1-2, with TRBD1 matching 12 bases. The junction had 9 bases not matched to a gene; V was cut back by 0 bases and J by 13 bases. CDR3 length: 15 residues. Per the germline V gene, CDR1 is MNHEY and CDR2 is SVGAGI. CDR3 nucleotide sequence: TGTGCCAGCAGTTACTCGGGGACAGGGGGCGAGGTTCGCACCTTC. Translating it yields CASSYSGTGGEVRTF.

This chain uses TRBV5-1 with TRBJ1-3; TRBD1 matches at 7 bases. The V segment lost 1 base and the J segment 4 bases; nucleotides outside the gene matches: 8. The CDR3 is 16 residues long. Germline CDR1 SGHRS, CDR2 YFSETQ. The CDR3 DNA follows: TGCGCCAGCAGCTTGCAGGGGGGACCCGTCGGAAACACCATATATTTT. Translation: CASSLQGGPVGNTIYF.

The chain links TRBV10-1 to TRBJ1-3, with D perhaps TRBD1 (6 bases). Germline V gene sequence: CDR1 WNHNN, CDR2 SYGVQD (reference sequence). CDR3 size: 15 residues. Trimming shortened V by 4 bases and J by 0 bases, and 10 bases separated the two germline ends. CDR3 in DNA: TGCGCCAGCAGTGCACAGGGCCCCTCTGGAAACACCATATATTTT. Translation gives CASSAQGPSGNTIYF.

The V gene is TRBV2, the J gene TRBJ1-2, with D unresolved. V was trimmed by 1 base and J by 5 bases, leaving 8 bases between them. Germline CDR1 SNHLY, CDR2 FYNNEI. CDR3 length: 13 amino acids. The DNA for the CDR3 is TGTGCCAGCAGTGAAGGAGCCGGTTATGGCTACACCTTC. Translated, it gives CASSEGAGYGYTF. The whole variable domain, filled in from reference TRBV2 and TRBJ1-2, reads EPEVTQTPSHQVTQMGQEVILRCVPISNHLYFYWYRQILGQKVEFLVSFYNNEISEKSEIFDDQFSVERPDGSNFTLKIRSTKLEDSAMYFCASSEGAGYGYTFGSGTRLTVV.

This chain links TRBV6-5 with TRBJ2-3; TRBD1 aligns across 9 bases. Germline V gene data show CDR1 as MNHEY and CDR2 as SVGAGI. The CDR3 length is 13 residues. Germline trimming cut 6 bases from V and 5 bases from J; bases unmatched to any gene: 3. The CDR3 coding sequence is TGTGCCAGCAGGGACAGGGGTTTAGATACGCAGTATTTT. Amino acid sequence: CASRDRGLDTQYF.

The rearrangement joins TRBV9 to TRBJ1-5; TRBD1 is a possible D gene (6 bases). The germline gives CDR1 SGDLS, CDR2 YYNGEE. V gave up 4 bases and J gave up 5 bases, with 16 bases separating them. This CDR3 has 15 amino acids. The chain's CDR3 is CASSSQGMSHQPQHF. Written as DNA, the CDR3 is TGTGCCAGCAGCTCACAGGGTATGTCTCATCAGCCCCAGCATTTT.

The CDR3 DNA reads TGTGCCAGCAGCTTAGGTTGGCGGGAGGGCCCTCCAGATACGCAGTATTTT. This codes for CASSLGWREGPPDTQYF. The chain carries TRBV7-9 and TRBJ2-3, with TRBD2 matching 9 bases. This CDR3 has 17 residues. The junction had 9 bases not matched to a gene; V was cut back by 1 base and J by 4 bases. The V gene's germline CDR1 is SEHNR and CDR2 FQNEAQ (reference sequence). Full variable domain (rest looked up from reference TRBV7-9 and TRBJ2-3): DTGVSQNPRHKITKRGQNVTFRCDPISEHNRLYWYRQTLGQGPEFLTYFQNEAQLEKSRLLSDRFSAERPKGSFSTLEIQRTEQGDSAMYLCASSLGWREGPPDTQYFGPGTRLTVL.

In this sample, this clone turned up once. The V and J genes are TRBV30 and TRBJ2-1, with 7 bases identical to TRBD2. The germline gives CDR1 GTSNPN, CDR2 SVGIG (reference sequence). This CDR3 is 12 amino acids long. As DNA, the CDR3 is TGTTCAGCGGGAAATATCTACAATGAGCAGTTCTTC. It encodes CSAGNIYNEQFF.

This chain links TRBV12-3 or TRBV12-4 with TRBJ1-5, with D perhaps TRBD1 (6 bases). The CDR3 loop spans 12 amino acids. Trimming cost V 8 bases and J 6 bases, with 11 bases left between them. DNA of the CDR3: TGTGCCAGCGGGGGGGCACTTCAGCCCCAGCATTTT. It encodes CASGGALQPQHF.

The count of this clone is one. The J gene is TRBJ2-3, the V gene TRBV5-6; 7 bases align to TRBD2. The germline V gene has CDR1 SGHDT and CDR2 YYEEEE. The length of the CDR3 is 15 residues. J lost 2 bases, V lost 0 bases, and 3 bases had no gene match. CDR3 in DNA: TGTGCCAGCAGCTTGGGTACTAGCGACACAGATACGCAGTATTTT. This gives the protein CASSLGTSDTDTQYF.

This clone appeared a few times. The V call is TRBV2, the J call TRBJ1-4; D gene uncertain. V gave up 5 bases and J gave up 6 bases, with 10 bases separating them. The CDR3 is 13 residues long. Germline CDR1 and CDR2: SNHLY and FYNNEI. CDR3 sequence (DNA): TGTGCCAGCAGTTCCGGGTATGATGAAAAACTGTTTTTT. This translates into CASSSGYDEKLFF.

The chain couples TRBV28 to TRBJ2-7, with 14 bases fitting TRBD2. Germline-derived CDR1 and CDR2 are MDHEN and SYDVKM. With V trimmed by 6 bases and J by 2 bases, 3 bases remained unmatched. The CDR3 is 15 residues long. The CDR3 bases are TGTGCCAGCAGCCCGGGACTAGCGGGAGCCTACGAGCAGTACTTC. Its translation: CASSPGLAGAYEQYF.

This clone was detected once. The chain recombines TRBV6-6 with TRBJ2-5, with a possible D match to TRBD2 (5 bases). V lost 5 bases and J 6 bases, leaving 19 bases between the germline ends. CDR3 length: 15 amino acids. The V gene's germline CDR1 is MNHNY and CDR2 SVGAGI (reference sequence). The CDR3 loop is CASSRRDPRRQTQYF. CDR3 DNA sequence: TGTGCCAGCAGTCGACGGGATCCTCGAAGGCAGACCCAGTACTTC.

As regards this clone: Its ends do not fully match the called genes, so a read error is possible. The CDR3 nucleotides are TGCAGCGTTGTATCCCCAGAGGTTGACTTT. It is translated as CSVVSPEVDF. The rearrangement uses TRBV29-1 and TRBJ1-1; D is ambiguous. The CDR3 consists of 10 residues. Germline V gene lookup returns CDR1 SQVTM and CDR2 ANQGSEA.

The chain joins TRBV5-1 to TRBJ2-3; D perhaps matches TRBD1 (6 bases). CDR1 and CDR2 from the germline V gene are SGHRS and YFSETQ. This CDR3 has 18 amino acids. Trimming took 3 bases from V and 1 from J, leaving 21 bases between them. The CDR3 is CASSSSIFQGSGTDTQYF. As DNA, the CDR3 is TGCGCCAGCAGCTCCAGCATCTTTCAGGGGTCGGGCACAGATACGCAGTATTTT.

This chain links TRBV5-6 with TRBJ1-1; D not certain. Trimming cost V 2 bases and J 2 bases, with 4 bases left between them. Germline CDR1 SGHDT, CDR2 YYEEEE. This CDR3 has 12 amino acids. CDR3: CASSFLNTEAFF. DNA of the CDR3: TGTGCCAGCAGCTTCCTAAACACTGAAGCTTTCTTT. Filled out from reference TRBV5-6 and TRBJ1-1, the complete variable domain reads DAGVTQSPTHLIKTRGQQVTLRCSPKSGHDTVSWYQQALGQGPQFIFQYYEEEERQRGNFPDRFSGHQFPNYSSELNVNALLLGDSALYLCASSFLNTEAFFGQGTRLTVV.

This chain uses TRBV2 with TRBJ2-1; 8 bases agree with TRBD2. The CDR3 has 15 amino acids. From germline, CDR1 is SNHLY and CDR2 FYNNEI. V was pared by 11 bases and J by 4 bases, with 13 bases of the junction left unmatched. DNA of the CDR3: TGTGCCGGAAGCCCTCTAGCGGGCAGTTACAATGAGCAGTTCTTC. It is translated as CAGSPLAGSYNEQFF.

The V gene is TRBV19, the J gene TRBJ2-2; 7 bases are a match to TRBD2. The CDR3 spans 15 residues. V gave up 4 bases and J gave up 2 bases; unmatched junction bases: 4. Germline V lookup: CDR1 LNHDA, CDR2 SQIVND (reference sequence). CDR3 bases: TGTGCCAGTAGTAGGTCTAGCGGAAACACCGGGGAGCTGTTTTTT. It yields the protein CASSRSSGNTGELFF.

CDR3 amino acids: CASSWATGSVYEQYF. In nucleotides, the CDR3 is TGTGCCAGCAGCTGGGCGACAGGGAGTGTCTACGAGCAGTACTTC. The chain is built from TRBV28 and TRBJ2-7, with TRBD1 identical over 7 bases. Germline V gene data show CDR1 as MDHEN and CDR2 as SYDVKM. V was pared by 6 bases and J by 3 bases, with 11 bases of the junction left unmatched. CDR3 size: 15 residues.

The genes are TRBV5-1 and TRBJ2-2, with D possibly matching TRBD2 (6 bases). The CDR3 has 15 residues. Germline assignment: CDR1 SGHRS and CDR2 YFSETQ. Trimming left V 0 bases short and J 8 bases short, with 14 bases between. CDR3 loop: CASSLGEGRRGELFF. In DNA, the CDR3 is TGCGCCAGCAGCTTGGGTGAGGGGAGGCGGGGGGAGCTGTTTTTT.